This TCR beta chain is from a study of CD8 T cells in Susac syndrome. The study sequenced TCR beta in blood CD8+ and CD4+ T cells. Included as multiple sclerosis controls were treatment-naive patients who had stable or active relapsing-remitting disease. While CD8+ and CD4+ T cells were isolated negatively, TEMRA cells were enriched by FACS. Roughly 0.45 to 1 ug RNA was reverse transcribed with random hexamers. An immunoSEQ multiplex PCR generated amplified TCR beta CDR3 products spanning 54 Vbeta and 13 Jbeta. Each CDR3 protein gets one entry after TCRdb re-called the immunoSEQ multiplex PCR reads with MiXCR. Here the sample spans roughly 400,000 distinct CDR3 sequences, about 85% being singletons. The CDR3 has 15 residues. The V and J ends lost 5 bases and 1 base, in that order; junction bases with no gene match: 5. Germline values: CDR1 SGHVS, CDR2 FQNEAQ.

This chain joins TRBV7-8 and TRBJ1-3; 7 bases map to TRBD1. Material: CD8+ T cells from PBMCs. The sequence was collected from a human donor with multiple sclerosis. The chain's CDR3 is CASSPETGSGNTIYF. The CDR3, as DNA: TGTGCCAGCAGCCCAGAGACAGGGTCTGGAAACACCATATATTTT. Full variable domain (remainder filled in from reference TRBV7-8 and TRBJ1-3): GAGVSQSPRYKVAKRGQDVALRCDPISGHVSLFWYQQALGQGPEFLTYFQNEAQLDKSGLPSDRFFAERPEGSVSTLKIQRTQQEDSAVYLCASSPETGSGNTIYFGEGSWLTVV.